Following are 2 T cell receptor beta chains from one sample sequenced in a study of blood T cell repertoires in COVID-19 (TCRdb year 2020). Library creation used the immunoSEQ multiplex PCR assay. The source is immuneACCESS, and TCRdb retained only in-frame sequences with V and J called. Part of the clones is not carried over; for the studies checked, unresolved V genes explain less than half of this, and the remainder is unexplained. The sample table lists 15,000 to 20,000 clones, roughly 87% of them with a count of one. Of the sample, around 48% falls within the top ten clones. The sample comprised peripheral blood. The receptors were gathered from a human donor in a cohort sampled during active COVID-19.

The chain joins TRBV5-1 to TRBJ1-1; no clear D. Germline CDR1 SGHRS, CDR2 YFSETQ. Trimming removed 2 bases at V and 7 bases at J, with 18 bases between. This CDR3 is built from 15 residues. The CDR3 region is CASSFGNRGTNEAFF. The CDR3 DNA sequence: TGCGCCAGCAGCTTTGGCAATCGGGGAACCAATGAAGCTTTCTTT.

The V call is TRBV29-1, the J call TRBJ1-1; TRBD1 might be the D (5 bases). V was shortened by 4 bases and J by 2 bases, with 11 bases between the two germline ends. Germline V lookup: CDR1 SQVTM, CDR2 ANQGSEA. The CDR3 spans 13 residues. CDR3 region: CSVVPTGNTEAFF. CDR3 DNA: TGCAGCGTTGTTCCCACAGGCAACACTGAAGCTTTCTTT.